These 17 T cell receptor beta chains were all obtained from the same sample, sequenced in a study of early T cells in non-severe SARS-CoV-2 infection. TCRdb reprocessed the 5' RACE reads via MiXCR and lists one record per CDR3 protein. Of around 84,000 distinct CDR3 sequences listed, 13% to 15% are singletons. The sequenced sample consisted of whole blood. Receptors originate from an adult who was a healthcare worker with PCR-confirmed SARS-CoV-2 infection or an uninfected control (not recorded which).

V and J are TRBV20-1 and TRBJ1-6; tentative D call: TRBD1 (6 bases). The CDR3 is 13 amino acids. V shed 6 bases and J shed 5 bases, with 11 bases lying between them. CDR1 DFQATT and CDR2 SNEGSKA come from the germline V gene (reference sequence). For the CDR3, the DNA is TGCAGTGCCGGACAGCCTAATAATTCACCCCTCCACTTT. Translating it yields CSAGQPNNSPLHF.

The chain recombines TRBV27 with TRBJ1-1; D might be TRBD1 (5 bases). CDR1 is MNHEY, CDR2 SMNVEV, per germline (reference sequence). The CDR3 has 13 amino acids. V lost 4 bases and J 3 bases, leaving 9 bases between the germline ends. CDR3 DNA: TGTGCCAGCAGTTCAGGGAGAGACACTGAAGCTTTCTTT. Encoded protein: CASSSGRDTEAFF.

This clonotype was seen many times. The chain has TRBV5-6 and TRBJ2-3; 8 nucleotides match TRBD1. The germline V gene has CDR1 SGHDT and CDR2 YYEEEE. J lost 1 base, V lost 3 bases, and 4 bases had no gene match. The length of the CDR3 is 15 residues. CDR3 sequence: CASSSPGQGTDTQYF. CDR3 DNA: TGTGCCAGCAGCTCCCCGGGACAGGGCACAGATACGCAGTATTTT.

This chain links TRBV30 with TRBJ2-7, with D tentatively TRBD2 (5 bases). This CDR3 is built from 13 residues. V lost 4 bases and J 3 bases, leaving 13 bases between the germline ends. The V gene's germline CDR1 is GTSNPN and CDR2 SVGIG (reference sequence). The CDR3 sequence is CAWTRDLFYEQYF. The CDR3 DNA reads TGTGCCTGGACCCGGGATCTGTTCTACGAGCAGTACTTC.

This clonotype was detected only a few times. The chain joins TRBV19 to TRBJ2-5; a possible D gene is TRBD2 (5 bases). V lost 3 bases and J lost 5, with 10 bases in between. There are 13 residues in the CDR3. CDR1 and CDR2 (germline): LNHDA, SQIVND (reference sequence). CDR3 in amino acids: CASSMRWRETQYF. Here the CDR3 DNA reads TGTGCCAGTAGTATGCGATGGAGGGAGACCCAGTACTTC.

CDR3 amino acids: CASSVVSTEAFF. As DNA, the CDR3 is TGTGCCAGCAGCGTAGTATCAACTGAAGCTTTCTTT. The chain couples TRBV9 to TRBJ1-1; D not certain. The CDR3 has 12 residues. Trimming took off 0 bases at V and 5 bases at J, with 5 bases between the two ends. The germline gives CDR1 SGDLS, CDR2 YYNGEE.

The V gene is TRBV5-5, the J gene TRBJ2-7; D remains unclear. Germline V gene data show CDR1 as SGHKS and CDR2 as YYEKEE (reference sequence). V lost 5 bases and J lost 5, with 14 bases in between. The CDR3 covers 13 residues. The CDR3 DNA reads as TGTGCCAGCAGTTTCGACACCCCGGACGAGCAGTACTTC. As protein: CASSFDTPDEQYF.

At least ten counts were recorded for this clonotype. V and J are TRBV10-1 and TRBJ2-1; the D gene is possibly TRBD1 (6 bases). CDR1 WNHNN and CDR2 SYGVQD come from the germline V gene (reference sequence). The CDR3 runs 14 residues. V was shortened by 2 bases and J by 7 bases, with 12 bases between the two germline ends. This CDR3 is CASSERRGNNEQFF. CDR3 DNA sequence: TGCGCCAGCAGTGAGCGCAGGGGAAATAATGAGCAGTTCTTC.

This clonotype has at least ten counts. This chain's CDR3 is CASGTGNTGELFF. In DNA form, the CDR3 reads TGTGCCAGTGGGACAGGGAACACCGGGGAGCTGTTTTTT. The chain links TRBV19 to TRBJ2-2; 8 nucleotides match TRBD1. The ends lost 8 bases at V and 1 base at J; junction bases unmatched: 0. The length of the CDR3 is 13 residues. CDR1 and CDR2 from the germline V gene are LNHDA and SQIVND (reference sequence).

This clonotype was observed a few times. The V and J genes are TRBV6-5 and TRBJ2-2; D may be TRBD2 (5 bases). V lost 4 bases and J lost 2, with 11 bases in between. The CDR3 totals 15 residues. Germline V gives CDR1 MNHEY, CDR2 SVGAGI. The CDR3 DNA follows: TGTGCCAGCAGTTTCAGCGGAACTAACACCGGGGAGCTGTTTTTT. Amino acid sequence: CASSFSGTNTGELFF.

This clonotype was counted between two and nine times. The CDR3 DNA reads TGCGCCAGCAGTGGGGGACTAGCGGGAGAAATTTACAATGAGCAGTTCTTC. Translating it yields CASSGGLAGEIYNEQFF. The J gene is TRBJ2-1, the V gene TRBV10-2, with 14 nucleotides matching TRBD2. Losses at the gene ends were 4 bases for V and 4 bases for J; bases not matched to a gene: 6. There are 17 residues in the CDR3. CDR1 is WSHSY, CDR2 SAAADI, per germline.

The chain links TRBV10-2 to TRBJ1-1; D is possibly TRBD1 (5 bases). V was cut by 3 bases and J by 0 bases, with 5 bases left in between. Germline V gene sequence: CDR1 WSHSY, CDR2 SAAADI. The CDR3 spans 13 residues. CDR3 amino acids: CASSDRVNTEAFF. CDR3 nucleotide sequence: TGCGCCAGCAGTGACAGGGTGAACACTGAAGCTTTCTTT.

This clonotype was observed at least ten times. The genes are TRBV12-3 or TRBV12-4 and TRBJ2-3; D is uncertain. Trimming left V 3 bases short and J 4 bases short, with 11 bases between. This CDR3 is 14 amino acids long. The CDR3 DNA sequence: TGTGCCAGCAGTTTTCGGTCCCGGGCAGATACGCAGTATTTT. This translates into CASSFRSRADTQYF.

Ten or more counts support this clonotype. This chain joins TRBV20-1 and TRBJ2-1, with 8 bases fitting TRBD1. The CDR3 covers 14 residues. V dropped 6 bases and J dropped 6; count of bases not matched to a gene: 10. Germline CDR1 is DFQATT and CDR2 is SNEGSKA (reference sequence). The CDR3 coding sequence is TGCAGTGCGGCGCGGCAGGGGGCGGTCAATGAGCAGTTCTTC. The encoded protein is CSAARQGAVNEQFF.

The chain employs TRBV2 and TRBJ1-1; a possible D gene is TRBD1 (6 bases). With 0 bases removed from V and 3 bases from J, the gap between germline ends came to 11 bases. This CDR3 region has 15 residues. CDR1 SNHLY and CDR2 FYNNEI come from the germline V gene. In DNA, the CDR3 is TGTGCCAGCAGTGAAGCGTCGGGACATCACACTGAAGCTTTCTTT. This codes for CASSEASGHHTEAFF.

The chain is built from TRBV27 and TRBJ1-2, with 7 bases aligning to TRBD1. Looked up from germline, CDR1 is MNHEY and CDR2 is SMNVEV (reference sequence). V trimming: 9 bases; J trimming: 5 bases; junction bases outside the gene matches: 9. The CDR3 runs 13 residues. DNA of the CDR3: TGTGCCAGTCGAGAGGGGACAGCGTATGGCTACACCTTC. Encoded protein: CASREGTAYGYTF.

The chain joins TRBV15 to TRBJ2-1; D call uncertain. The CDR3 totals 15 residues. The V end lost 0 bases, the J end lost 0 bases, and 6 bases lay between the germline ends. Germline CDR1 LNHNV, CDR2 YYDKDF (reference sequence). CDR3 residues: CATSRDLSSYNEQFF. In DNA, the CDR3 is TGTGCCACCAGCAGAGACCTAAGCTCCTACAATGAGCAGTTCTTC.